Below, 27 T cell receptor beta chains from the same sample are listed, as sequenced in a study of T cell repertoires in cytomegalovirus infection. In TCRdb, the reads were re-called with MiXCR into one record per CDR3 protein. The repertoire includes some 350,000 distinct CDR3 sequences, around 18% of them detected once, and under 9% sits in the top ten. Sequencing used PBMCs. The source is a human donor in good health (CMV status not recorded). Some clones in this sample may be carry-over from other donors' samples.

The rearrangement uses TRBV14 and TRBJ2-2, with unresolved D. CDR1 and CDR2 from the germline V gene are SGHDN and FVKESK. The CDR3 has 17 amino acids. Trimming left V 4 bases short and J 1 base short, with 16 bases between. The CDR3 bases are TGTGCCAGCAGCCCTACCTGGGGTGGGGAGAACACCGGGGAGCTGTTTTTT. Translated: CASSPTWGGENTGELFF.

This chain links TRBV6-1 with TRBJ1-1, with D uncertain. The CDR3 totals 13 residues. V dropped 6 bases and J dropped 1 base, with 9 bases sitting between them. Germline-derived CDR1 and CDR2 are MNHNS and SASEGT. CDR3 DNA: TGTGCCAGCAGGAATCCGAGGAACACTGAAGCTTTCTTT. Protein: CASRNPRNTEAFF.

At least ten counts were recorded for this clonotype. The chain employs TRBV7-2 and TRBJ2-7, with D possibly matching TRBD2 (5 bases). The CDR3 runs to 13 residues. V gave up 5 bases and J gave up 7 bases, with 15 bases separating them. The germline gives CDR1 SGHTA, CDR2 FQGNSA. CDR3 sequence: CASSNRASGEQYF. As DNA, the CDR3 is TGTGCCAGCAGCAACCGGGCCTCGGGGGAGCAGTACTTC.

This clonotype has only a few counts. The CDR3 spells CASSLKRESEAFF. The CDR3 DNA is TGTGCCAGCAGCTTAAAACGGGAGAGTGAAGCTTTCTTT. V and J are TRBV7-9 and TRBJ1-1, with D hard to call. Germline CDR1 reads SEHNR; CDR2 reads FQNEAQ (reference sequence). Between the trimmed V and J ends, which lost 2 bases and 7 bases, there was a span of 11 bases. This CDR3 is built from 13 residues.

This clonotype was detected many times. The J gene is TRBJ2-7, the V gene TRBV12-3 or TRBV12-4, with 11 bases aligning to TRBD1. The ends lost 5 bases at V and 5 bases at J; junction bases unmatched: 5. The CDR3 runs to 14 residues. DNA of the CDR3: TGTGCCAGCAGTAAGGACAGGGGGCCGGACGAGCAGTACTTC. Protein: CASSKDRGPDEQYF.

This clonotype appeared a few times. The V gene is TRBV18, the J gene TRBJ2-2, with 11 bases identical to TRBD1. This CDR3 is built from 16 residues. Germline V lookup: CDR1 KGHSH, CDR2 LQKENI. The J segment lost 3 bases and the V segment lost 5 bases, leaving 5 bases of the junction unmatched. The CDR3 region has the DNA TGTGCCAGCTCATCGGGACAGGGGGTCTACACCGGGGAGCTGTTTTTT. Amino acids: CASSSGQGVYTGELFF. The full variable domain, its missing parts supplied by reference TRBV18 and TRBJ2-2, is NAGVMQNPRHLVRRRGQEARLRCSPMKGHSHVYWYRQLPEEGLKFMVYLQKENIIDESGMPKERFSAEFPKEGPSILRIQQVVRGDSAAYFCASSSGQGVYTGELFFGEGSRLTVL.

This clonotype has at least ten counts. V is TRBV11-1 and J is TRBJ1-1; D may be TRBD1 (6 bases). The CDR3 consists of 15 residues. Germline V lookup: CDR1 SGHAT, CDR2 FQDESV (reference sequence). The V gene lost 0 bases and the J gene lost 4 bases, with 12 bases spanning the gap. CDR3 bases: TGTGCCAGCAGCTTAGCGCGGGGGGGCTTCACTGAAGCTTTCTTT. Translation: CASSLARGGFTEAFF.

This clonotype came up many times. This chain uses TRBV7-2 with TRBJ2-5; 9 positions match TRBD2. The CDR3 covers 16 residues. In germline, CDR1 is SGHTA, CDR2 FQGNSA. With 1 base clipped from V and 10 bases from J, the junction kept 13 bases outside the gene matches. CDR3 sequence: CASSLETSSGIGSQYF. The DNA for the CDR3 is TGTGCCAGCAGCTTAGAAACTTCTAGCGGGATAGGGAGCCAGTACTTC. Full variable domain (outside the CDR3, taken from reference TRBV7-2 and TRBJ2-5): GAGVSQSPSNKVTEKGKDVELRCDPISGHTALYWYRQSLGQGLEFLIYFQGNSAPDKSGLPSDRFSAERTGGSVSTLTIQRTQQEDSAVYLCASSLETSSGIGSQYFGPGTRLLVL.

This clonotype was detected many times. The chain couples TRBV7-2 to TRBJ2-1, with D uncertain. The CDR3 contains 11 residues. Germline V lookup: CDR1 SGHTA, CDR2 FQGNSA. V lost 4 bases and J 10 bases, leaving 8 bases between the germline ends. CDR3 coding DNA: TGTGCCAGCAGCTCCCGGCTCGAGCAGTTCTTC. Its protein product is CASSSRLEQFF.

This clonotype showed up just a few times. This chain joins TRBV20-1 and TRBJ2-6, with D hard to call. Trimming took off 1 base at V and 1 base at J, with 8 bases between the two ends. The CDR3 runs 15 residues. CDR1 and CDR2 (germline): DFQATT, SNEGSKA (reference sequence). The CDR3 sequence is CSARVATSGANVLTF. For the CDR3, the DNA is TGCAGTGCTAGAGTCGCCACTTCTGGGGCCAACGTCCTGACTTTC.

In DNA form, the CDR3 reads TGTGCCAGCTGCTCCCCGGCGGGGAGCAGAGCTTTCTTT. Translated: CASCSPAGSRAFF. The chain couples TRBV2 to TRBJ1-1; D gene uncertain. Between the trimmed V and J ends, which lost 8 bases and 10 bases, there was a span of 20 bases. CDR3 length: 13 amino acids. Germline CDR1 reads SNHLY; CDR2 reads FYNNEI.

This clonotype has a handful of counts. The chain recombines TRBV20-1 with TRBJ2-3; tentative D call: TRBD2 (6 bases). V was clipped by 4 bases and J by 0 bases, with 11 bases between them. The CDR3 runs 14 residues. Germline values: CDR1 DFQATT, CDR2 SNEGSKA (reference sequence). CDR3 sequence reads: CSAKSSGSTDTQYF. CDR3 sequence (DNA): TGCAGTGCTAAATCGAGCGGGAGCACAGATACGCAGTATTTT.

This clonotype was counted only a few times. V is TRBV28 and J is TRBJ2-7; 8 positions match TRBD1. Trimming at V came to 6 bases and at J to 6 bases, leaving 10 bases not matched to a gene. This CDR3 contains 14 residues. Germline V lookup: CDR1 MDHEN, CDR2 SYDVKM. The CDR3 protein is CASRGRGPRGEQYF. The CDR3 DNA sequence: TGTGCCAGCAGGGGCAGGGGGCCCAGGGGCGAGCAGTACTTC.

This rearrangement joins TRBV20-1 to TRBJ2-3; D might be TRBD1 or TRBD2, each matching 6 bases. Trimming took off 3 bases at V and 2 bases at J, with 12 bases between the two ends. The CDR3 spans 14 residues. The V gene's germline CDR1 is DFQATT and CDR2 SNEGSKA (reference sequence). The CDR3 here is CSARYGGSTDTQYF. DNA for the CDR3: TGCAGTGCTAGGTACGGGGGCTCCACAGATACGCAGTATTTT.

This clonotype came up a few times. The chain is built from TRBV6-2 or TRBV6-3 and TRBJ1-5; D might be TRBD1 (5 bases). CDR1 MNHEY and CDR2 SVGEGT come from the germline V gene. This CDR3 contains 11 residues. Trimming stripped 2 bases from V and 14 bases from J, with 10 bases between. Here the CDR3 reads CASSYGRAKHF. In DNA form, the CDR3 reads TGTGCCAGCAGTTACGGCAGGGCCAAGCATTTT.

The V gene is TRBV12-3 or TRBV12-4, the J gene TRBJ2-3; 11 bases fit TRBD2. The CDR3 contains 15 residues. Trimming cost V 6 bases and J 2 bases; bases outside gene matches: 4. The CDR3, as DNA: TGTGCCAGCAGGGGACTAGCGGAAGTCACAGATACGCAGTATTTT. Protein sequence: CASRGLAEVTDTQYF.

V is TRBV5-1 and J is TRBJ2-7; D may match TRBD1 or TRBD2 (5 bases each). Trimming took off 2 bases at V and 0 bases at J, with 9 bases between the two ends. CDR3 length: 14 amino acids. Germline loops: CDR1 SGHRS, CDR2 YFSETQ. CDR3 coding DNA: TGCGCCAGCAGCTTTTGGGGGAGCTCCTACGAGCAGTACTTC. Its translation: CASSFWGSSYEQYF.

This rearrangement joins TRBV27 to TRBJ1-2; D may be TRBD1 (5 bases). Per germline, CDR1 MNHEY and CDR2 SMNVEV (reference sequence). The ends were cut back, 5 bases at V and 4 bases at J, with 17 bases in the middle. The CDR3 sequence is 15 residues long. Here the CDR3 DNA reads TGTGCCAGCAGTCCATCGGACACCCCCCTCTATGGCTACACCTTC. This sequence encodes CASSPSDTPLYGYTF.

The rearrangement links TRBV5-1 to TRBJ1-4; D not certain. This CDR3 region has 14 residues. Trimming removed 4 bases from V and 3 bases from J, with 10 bases in between. The V gene's germline CDR1 is SGHRS and CDR2 YFSETQ. The DNA for the CDR3 is TGCGCCAGCAGCCCCTTGGCCCCTAATGAAAAACTGTTTTTT. Its protein product is CASSPLAPNEKLFF.

The V and J genes are TRBV4-2 and TRBJ1-6; tentatively, D is TRBD1 (5 bases). The CDR3 covers 19 residues. Trimming removed 1 base at V and 0 bases at J, with 16 bases between. From germline, CDR1 is LGHNA and CDR2 YNFKEQ. The CDR3 is CASSQVQDSSSSYNSPLHF. The DNA for the CDR3 is TGTGCCAGCAGCCAAGTACAGGATTCTTCAAGCTCCTATAATTCACCCCTCCACTTT.

The CDR3 DNA reads TGCAGCGTACACGGGACTAGCGGGGGCTCCTACGAGCAGTACTTC. Protein sequence: CSVHGTSGGSYEQYF. The V call is TRBV20-1, the J call TRBJ2-7; 14 bases match TRBD2. Germline CDR1 is DFQATT and CDR2 is SNEGSKA (reference sequence). This CDR3 has 15 residues.

J is TRBJ1-6 and V is TRBV5-1; 8 bases line up with TRBD1. With 4 bases clipped from V and 12 bases from J, the junction kept 15 bases outside the gene matches. CDR3 size: 16 residues. In germline, CDR1 is SGHRS, CDR2 YFSETQ. The CDR3 sequence: CASSAEGQAQSLPLHF. DNA for the CDR3: TGCGCCAGCAGCGCGGAGGGACAGGCCCAAAGTTTACCCCTCCACTTT.

This clonotype was observed many times. The CDR3 region has the DNA TGTGCCAGCAGCTTAACCCAGGCGTACAATGAGCAGTTCTTC. Translating it yields CASSLTQAYNEQFF. This chain joins TRBV7-2 and TRBJ2-1; no clear D gene. Per germline, CDR1 SGHTA and CDR2 FQGNSA. V was clipped by 2 bases and J by 4 bases, with 9 bases between them. This CDR3 has 14 amino acids.

The CDR3 region is CASSPRSHSNMNTEAFF. The DNA of the CDR3 is TGCGCCAGCAGCCCCCGGAGCCACAGTAACATGAACACTGAAGCTTTCTTT. The J gene is TRBJ1-1, the V gene TRBV4-1; D remains unclear. The CDR3 extends over 17 amino acids. Deletions cut 4 bases from V and 0 bases from J, with 18 bases between. Germline-derived CDR1 and CDR2 are MGHRA and YSYEKL.

This clonotype was counted only a few times. V usage is TRBV5-1 and J usage is TRBJ1-2, with 8 bases fitting TRBD1. Looked up from germline, CDR1 is SGHRS and CDR2 is YFSETQ. Trimming removed 4 bases from V and 4 bases from J; junction bases left unmatched: 9. CDR3 length: 15 residues. CDR3 nucleotide sequence: TGCGCCAGCAGCGTCCGGGACAGGCCCCTCTATGGCTACACCTTC. As protein: CASSVRDRPLYGYTF.

This clonotype has ten or more counts. V usage is TRBV7-6 and J usage is TRBJ2-3; 9 nucleotides match TRBD2. The CDR3 runs to 14 residues. Germline V gives CDR1 SGHVS, CDR2 FNYEAQ. V trimming: 2 bases; J trimming: 6 bases; junction bases outside the gene matches: 3. This CDR3 reads CASSLRGTSDTQYF. In DNA form, the CDR3 reads TGTGCCAGCAGCTTAAGAGGGACTAGCGATACGCAGTATTTT.

This clonotype was detected ten times or more. V usage is TRBV7-2 and J usage is TRBJ1-1; weak D call: TRBD1 (6 bases). This CDR3 contains 15 residues. The V gene lost 2 bases and the J gene lost 0 bases, with 10 bases spanning the gap. Germline loops: CDR1 SGHTA, CDR2 FQGNSA. The CDR3 nucleotides are TGTGCCAGCAGCTTATTGGGGGCCATGAACACTGAAGCTTTCTTT. It yields the protein CASSLLGAMNTEAFF.